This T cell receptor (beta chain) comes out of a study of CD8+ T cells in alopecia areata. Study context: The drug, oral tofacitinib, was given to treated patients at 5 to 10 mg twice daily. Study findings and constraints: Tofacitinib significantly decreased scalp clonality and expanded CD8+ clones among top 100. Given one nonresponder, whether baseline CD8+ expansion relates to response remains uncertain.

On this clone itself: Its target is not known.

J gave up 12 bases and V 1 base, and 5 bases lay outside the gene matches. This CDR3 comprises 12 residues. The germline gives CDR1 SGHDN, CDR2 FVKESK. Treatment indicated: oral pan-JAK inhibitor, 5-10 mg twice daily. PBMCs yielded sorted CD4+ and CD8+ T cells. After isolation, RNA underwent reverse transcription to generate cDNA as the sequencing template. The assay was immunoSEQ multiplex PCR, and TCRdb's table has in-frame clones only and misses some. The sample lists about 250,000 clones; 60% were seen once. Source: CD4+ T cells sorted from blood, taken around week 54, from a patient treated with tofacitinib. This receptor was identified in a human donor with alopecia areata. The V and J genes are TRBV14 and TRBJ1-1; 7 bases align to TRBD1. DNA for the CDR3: TGTGCCAGCAGCCAAGTGACAGGGAGATCTTTCTTT. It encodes CASSQVTGRSFF.